This T cell receptor (beta chain) was sequenced for a study of T cells after yellow fever vaccination. TCRdb analysed the 5' RACE reads with MiXCR anew, one entry per CDR3 protein. The sample lists thousands of distinct CDR3 sequences; 5.5% to 8% were seen once. General study points: Among primary-vaccination clones, most reappeared after the booster, at roughly 96% for CD4 and roughly 88% for CD8.

CDR1 is DFQATT and CDR2 is SNEGSKA in the germline V gene (reference sequence). This CDR3 is built from 17 residues. About this clonotype itself: Compared with germline, one end of the junction differs, possibly owing to a read error.

The V call is TRBV20-1, the J call TRBJ1-1, with 9 bases lining up with TRBD1. This sample comprised PBMCs, either bulk or a sorted T-cell subset (CD4+, CD8+, memory, or dextramer-sorted; not recorded which), obtained roughly 14 days after the first yellow fever vaccination. The TCR was taken from a man aged 18 to 29 who received the YFV17D yellow fever vaccine. The CDR3 loop is CCARSSGTGNPNTEAFF. In nucleotides, the CDR3 is TGCTGTGCTAGAAGCTCCGGGACAGGGAACCCGAACACTGAAGCTTTCTTT.